This T cell receptor (beta chain) derives from a study of blood T cell repertoires in COVID-19 (dated by TCRdb to 2020 to 2022). In the study overall: Collaborator samples came from the United States, Italy and Spain and covered acute and convalescent phases of COVID-19. The sample metadata nearly always contained a de-identified subject ID, COVID-19 status, age in years and sex. HLA class I and class II types, where available, came from metadata supplied by the sample provider rather than from assay-based typing. The samples were drawn from the first 160 participants of the ongoing ImmuneRACE study and from 1,254 subjects provided by 6 global collaborators. The repertoires were released in a freely available public database meant as a resource for research on the immune response to SARS-CoV-2. The material from the prospective study consisted of cDNA or gDNA derived from T cells, B-cell-depleted T cells, or PBMCs. The dataset comprised deeply sampled blood TCRbeta repertoires from subjects exposed to, actively infected with, or recovered from COVID-19.

Whole blood was collected in K2EDTA tubes by collaborating institutions according to the institutions' own protocols. For TCRbeta analysis, collaborators shipped samples as frozen whole blood, isolated PBMCs, or DNA extracted from either of those sample types. Points on this clone: This receptor's antigen is unknown. No much larger clonotype is one base removed from it; base qualities were not supplied.

The V end gives up 0 bases and the J end 4 bases, leaving 7 bases in the junction not matched to a gene. Based on the germline V gene, the CDR1 and CDR2 sequences are SGDLS and YYNGEE. Including the terminal cysteine and phenylalanine, the CDR3 comprises 15 residues. The kept DNA is CDR3 alone, 45 bases in frame from the first base. TCRbeta CDR3 regions were amplified from genomic DNA by means of the immunoSEQ Assay, a bias-controlled multiplex PCR. Concerning the study's data processing: The number of nucleated cells in each sample was estimated from the amplification of reference gene primers within the assay. To quantify the absolute abundance of each unique TCRbeta CDR3 rearrangement, sequence reads were collapsed and filtered. Productive Simpson clonality was computed per sample as the square root of Simpson's diversity index over productive rearrangements. The table was pulled from immuneACCESS by TCRdb, which kept in-frame rearrangements only. Such tables lose some clones; where checked, under half of the loss comes from unresolved V genes, and the rest has no known cause. V, J and clone size are taken as reported in that table, and D and trimming were inferred from the DNA itself. Recorded for this sample are over 95,000 clones; about 88% of them occurred a single time. The ten largest clones capture around 3.3% of the sample.

On the study overall, not on this receptor specifically: The amount of clinical and demographic metadata varied by source and participant and was provided uncurated.

The chain employs TRBV9 and TRBJ2-7; 7 central nucleotides agree with TRBD1. The source material was peripheral blood. This TCR was recovered from a middle-aged man with acute or convalescent COVID-19. The DNA is TGTGCCAGCAGCGTAGGACAGGGTACGGGTTACGAGCAGTACTTC. It encodes CASSVGQGTGYEQYF.